Listed below are T cell receptor beta chains from one sample, sequenced in a study of graft-versus-host responses after intestinal transplantation. Repertoires were generated with immunoSEQ multiplex PCR, while TCRdb's copy carries only in-frame clones and drops some. The sample shows around 26,000 clones, approximately 93% of them seen only once. Sample: PBMCs, taken 156 days after intestinal transplant. The origin of the receptors is a human patient who received an intestinal transplant, so some T cells may come from the graft donor. CDR3s leave out the opening cysteine and the closing phenylalanine or tryptophan. Each record gives: V gene, J gene, CDR3 protein.

>TRBV29-1|TRBJ2-3
SVGGRLAITDTQY
>TRBV4-1|TRBJ2-7
ASSQDFLSYEQY
>TRBV5-1|TRBJ1-2
ASSLASSDYGYT
>TRBV7-3|TRBJ2-5
ASSLYGDGETQY
>TRBV10-3|-
AIGNRAGGLSEQY
>TRBV12-5|TRBJ2-6
ASGSSRGRIGSGANVLT
>TRBV5-1|TRBJ1-6
ASSFDFRISGVPLH
>TRBV19|TRBJ1-1
ASSSGQGNTEAF
>TRBV27|TRBJ2-1
ASSLAGGPGEQF
>TRBV11-2|TRBJ2-7
ASSLNGSSYEQY
>TRBV10-1|TRBJ1-5
ASSEVPNDSNQPQH
>TRBV27|TRBJ1-5
ASSLHGNNQPQH
>TRBV7-8|TRBJ2-5
ASIGIGRETQY
>TRBV27|TRBJ2-1
ASSLGTSGVNEQF
>TRBV9|-
ASSPDHRSYEQY
>TRBV5-1|TRBJ1-4
ASSRTGGVREKLF
>TRBV4-2|TRBJ2-2
ASSPRQGGHTGELF
>TRBV6-1|TRBJ1-2
ASSDPGTGAYGYT
>TRBV9|TRBJ2-2
ASSVAGQGATGELF
>TRBV4-1|TRBJ2-7
ASSQGRGVILPYEQY
>TRBV7-9|TRBJ1-1
ASSTNKGGTGGYEAF
>TRBV11-1|TRBJ2-7
ASSQEGEQY
>TRBV4-1|TRBJ2-7
ASSHQPPGLAGGGEQY
>TRBV6-5|TRBJ1-4
ASSLGGEKLF
>TRBV4-3|TRBJ2-1
ASSHKSGGDYNEQF
>TRBV11-2|TRBJ2-2
ASSLGLTSGDTGELF
>TRBV4-2|TRBJ1-2
ASSPTGLYGYT
>TRBV18|TRBJ2-5
ASSPGTAQETQY
>TRBV25-1|TRBJ1-2
ASQGQGTYGYT
>TRBV7-6|TRBJ2-2
ASRGLAGAQTMSTGELF
>TRBV2|TRBJ2-3
ASSAIDYADTQY
>TRBV28|TRBJ2-7
ASISGRFYYEQY
>TRBV6-5|TRBJ1-2
ASSYGQGFHGYT
>TRBV5-6|TRBJ2-1
ASSLVGAGGDEQF
>TRBV18|TRBJ2-1
ASSPLTSGDNEQF
>TRBV11-3|TRBJ2-1
ASSFSGLGGFEEQF
>TRBV4-2|TRBJ2-1
ASSQDSRTSGYNEQF
>TRBV4-3|TRBJ2-1
ASSQVTPGRRFKDEQF
>TRBV19|-
ASSSGLWSSYEQY
>TRBV9|TRBJ2-3
ASRSTGGATDTQY
>TRBV27|TRBJ1-1
ASSLPGGNTEAF
>TRBV5-1|TRBJ1-3
ASSLSGDSGNTIY
>TRBV4-1|TRBJ1-5
ASSQADSNQPQH
>TRBV9|TRBJ2-5
ASGGAGRLETQY
>TRBV28|TRBJ1-5
ASKWGDQPQH
>TRBV5-4|TRBJ2-3
ASSLVSKYTDTQY
>TRBV6-6|TRBJ2-7
ASSYSGQIYEQY
>TRBV19|TRBJ1-2
ASSIVGADTRVYYGYT
>TRBV5-1|TRBJ1-2
ASSSDSYGYT
>TRBV19|TRBJ2-7
ASSRGVYEQY
>TRBV25-1|TRBJ2-1
ASSETSGRVTGNEQF
>TRBV9|TRBJ1-1
ASSVAGEVAEAF
>TRBV30|TRBJ2-3
AWSVETSGSTDTQY
>TRBV29-1|TRBJ2-7
SVEDGQGFYEQY